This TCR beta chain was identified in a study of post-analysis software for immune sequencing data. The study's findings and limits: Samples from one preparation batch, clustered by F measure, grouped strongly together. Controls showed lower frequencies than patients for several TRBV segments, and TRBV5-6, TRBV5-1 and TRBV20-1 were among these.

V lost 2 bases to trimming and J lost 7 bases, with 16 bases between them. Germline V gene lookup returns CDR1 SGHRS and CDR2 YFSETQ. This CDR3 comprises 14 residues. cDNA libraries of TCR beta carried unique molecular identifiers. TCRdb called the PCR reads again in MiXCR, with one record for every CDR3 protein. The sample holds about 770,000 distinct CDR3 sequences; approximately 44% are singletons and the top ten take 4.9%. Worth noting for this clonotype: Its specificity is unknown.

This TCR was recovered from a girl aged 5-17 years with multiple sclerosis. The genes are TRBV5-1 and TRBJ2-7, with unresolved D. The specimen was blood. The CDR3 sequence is CASSFNPPRNEQYF. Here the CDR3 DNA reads TGCGCCAGCAGCTTTAATCCCCCAAGGAATGAGCAGTACTTC.